This T cell receptor beta chain was found in a study of cytomegalovirus exposure and HLA in healthy donors. This clone has ten or more counts. Measured with immunoSEQ multiplex PCR; TCRdb has only the in-frame clones, and not every one. Of over 150,000 clones in the sample, roughly 85% are singletons; the top ten hold about 16%. Germline CDR1 and CDR2: MNHEY and SVGAGI. The V gene end was trimmed by 6 bases and the J gene end by 10 bases; junction bases not matched to a gene: 7. This CDR3 has 12 residues. V is TRBV6-5 and J is TRBJ1-2, with TRBD1 identical over 8 bases. This receptor was identified in a man between 18 and 35 years old in good health and CMV-seropositive. Sequencing was done on a sample of PBMCs. CDR3 DNA: TGTGCCAGCAGCCCAGACAGGGGACCCTACACCTTC. Translation: CASSPDRGPYTF.